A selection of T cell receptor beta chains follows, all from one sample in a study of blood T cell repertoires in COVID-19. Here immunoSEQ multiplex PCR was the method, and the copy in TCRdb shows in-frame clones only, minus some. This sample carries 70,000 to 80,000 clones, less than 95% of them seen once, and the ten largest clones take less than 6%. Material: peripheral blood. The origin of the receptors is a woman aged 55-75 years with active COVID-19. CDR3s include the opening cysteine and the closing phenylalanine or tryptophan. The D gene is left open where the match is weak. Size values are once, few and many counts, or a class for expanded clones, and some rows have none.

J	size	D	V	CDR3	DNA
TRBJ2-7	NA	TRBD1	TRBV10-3	CAIRGTGGGEQYF	TGTGCCATCCGGGGGACAGGGGGCGGCGAGCAGTACTTC
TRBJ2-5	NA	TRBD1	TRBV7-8	CASRQGAQETQYF	TGTGCCAGCCGACAGGGAGCACAAGAGACCCAGTACTTC
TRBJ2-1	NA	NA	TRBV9	CASSVGRGEQFF	TGTGCCAGCAGCGTAGGGCGGGGTGAGCAGTTCTTC
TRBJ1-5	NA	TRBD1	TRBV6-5	CASSRTGVNQPQHF	TGTGCCAGCAGTCGGACAGGGGTCAATCAGCCCCAGCATTTT
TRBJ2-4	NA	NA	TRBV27	CASSPTIAKNIQYF	TGTGCCAGCAGTCCCACTATAGCCAAAAACATTCAGTACTTC
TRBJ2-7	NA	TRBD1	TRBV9	CASSGQGNYEQYF	TGTGCCAGCAGCGGACAGGGCAACTACGAGCAGTACTTC
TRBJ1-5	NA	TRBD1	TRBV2	CASSERQGPNQPQHF	TGTGCCAGCAGTGAAAGACAGGGGCCCAACCAGCCCCAGCATTTT
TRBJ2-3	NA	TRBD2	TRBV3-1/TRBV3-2	CASSRYNAGVGSDTQYF	TGTGCCAGCAGCCGATACAATGCGGGAGTTGGTTCAGATACGCAGTATTTT
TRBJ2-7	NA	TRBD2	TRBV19	CASSIAGGYEQYF	TGTGCCAGTAGTATTGCGGGGGGCTACGAGCAGTACTTC
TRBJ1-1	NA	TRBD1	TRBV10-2	CASTPIQGASQAFF	TGCGCCAGCACCCCGATTCAGGGGGCTTCCCAAGCTTTCTTT
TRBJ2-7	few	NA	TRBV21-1	CASSKFQCLYEQYF	TGTGCCAGCAGCAAATTTCAGTGCCTTTACGAGCAGTACTTC
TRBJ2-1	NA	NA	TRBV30	CACLGDSGNEQFF	TGTGCCTGTCTTGGCGACTCGGGAAATGAGCAGTTCTTC
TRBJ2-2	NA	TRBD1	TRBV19	CASSKGHRGTGTGELFF	TGTGCCAGTAGTAAGGGGCACAGGGGCACCGGGACCGGGGAGCTGTTTTTT
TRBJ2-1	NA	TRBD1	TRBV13	CASSRGQGRREQFF	TGTGCCAGCAGTAGGGGACAGGGTAGGAGGGAGCAGTTCTTC
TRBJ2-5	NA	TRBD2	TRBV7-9	CASSLSGTSPSETQYF	TGTGCCAGCAGCTTATCGGGGACTAGCCCTTCGGAGACCCAGTACTTC
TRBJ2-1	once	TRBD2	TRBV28	CASSPSSGGYNEQFF	TGTGCCAGCAGCCCCTCTAGCGGCGGCTACAATGAGCAGTTCTTC
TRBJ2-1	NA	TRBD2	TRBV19	CASRPPTSGAYNEQFF	TGTGCCAGTAGGCCCCCCACTAGCGGGGCCTACAATGAGCAGTTCTTC
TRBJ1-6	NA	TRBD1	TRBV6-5	CASSYWDRDSPLHF	TGTGCCAGCAGTTACTGGGACAGGGATTCACCCCTCCACTTT
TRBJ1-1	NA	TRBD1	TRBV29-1	CSISGQGFTEAFF	TGCAGCATTTCGGGACAGGGGTTCACTGAAGCTTTCTTT
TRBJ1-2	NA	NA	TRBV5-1	CASSLSSNYGYTF	TGCGCCAGCAGCTTGTCTTCTAACTATGGCTACACCTTC
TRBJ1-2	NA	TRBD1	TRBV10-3	CAISEPGTGGGGYTF	TGTGCCATCAGTGAGCCTGGGACAGGGGGTGGAGGCTACACCTTC
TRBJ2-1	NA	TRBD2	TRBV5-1	CASSLGGTNVLGNEQFF	TGCGCCAGCAGCTTGGGCGGGACTAATGTTTTGGGTAATGAGCAGTTCTTC
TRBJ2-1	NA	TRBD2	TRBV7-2	CASSSPTSGSRGSYNEQFF	TGTGCCAGCAGCTCCCCGACTAGCGGGAGTAGGGGGTCCTACAATGAGCAGTTCTTC
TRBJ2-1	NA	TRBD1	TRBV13	CASSSVLSGGNEQFF	TGTGCCAGCAGCTCGGTTCTATCAGGGGGCAATGAGCAGTTCTTC
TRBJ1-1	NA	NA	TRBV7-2	CASSLANTAHTEAFF	TGTGCCAGCAGCTTAGCCAATACAGCCCACACTGAAGCTTTCTTT
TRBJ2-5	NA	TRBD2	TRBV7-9	CASSPRTSGSQETQYF	TGTGCCAGCAGCCCTAGGACTAGCGGGAGCCAGGAGACCCAGTACTTC
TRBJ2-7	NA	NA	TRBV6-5	CASISPPYEQYF	TGTGCCAGTATCAGTCCCCCCTACGAGCAGTACTTC
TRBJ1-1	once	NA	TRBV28	CASSGIKRDFEAFF	TGTGCCAGCAGTGGCATCAAAAGGGACTTTGAAGCTTTCTTT
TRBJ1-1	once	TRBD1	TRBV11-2	CASSYFPGQGGTEAFF	TGTGCCAGCAGCTATTTCCCGGGACAGGGGGGGACTGAAGCTTTCTTT
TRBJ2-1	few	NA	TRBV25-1	CASSPARSASGSYNEQFF	TGTGCCAGCAGTCCCGCAAGATCGGCCAGCGGCTCCTACAATGAGCAGTTCTTC
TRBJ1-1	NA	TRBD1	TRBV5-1	CASRRGPDTEAFF	TGCGCCAGCAGGAGGGGGCCTGACACTGAAGCTTTCTTT
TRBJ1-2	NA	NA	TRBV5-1	CASSFLGEGDGYTF	TGCGCCAGCAGCTTTTTGGGCGAAGGGGATGGCTACACCTTC
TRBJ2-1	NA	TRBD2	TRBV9	CASSVGLASGSRSSYNEQFF	TGTGCCAGCAGCGTAGGGCTGGCTAGCGGGAGCCGCAGCTCCTACAATGAGCAGTTCTTC
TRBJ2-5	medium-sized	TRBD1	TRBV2	CASSEVSGTGGDQETQYF	TGTGCCAGCAGTGAAGTGTCCGGGACAGGGGGCGACCAAGAGACCCAGTACTTC
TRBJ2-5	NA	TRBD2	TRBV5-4	CASSLPGRGETQYF	TGTGCCAGCAGCTTGCCGGGGCGGGGGGAGACCCAGTACTTC
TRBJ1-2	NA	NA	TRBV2	CANFGYTF	TGTGCCAACTTTGGCTACACCTTC
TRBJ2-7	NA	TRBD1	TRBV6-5	CASESTGTGVGEQYF	TGTGCCAGCGAAAGCACCGGGACAGGGGTGGGCGAGCAGTACTTC
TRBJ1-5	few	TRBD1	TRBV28	CASSPGQGPGGNQPQHF	TGTGCCAGCAGTCCGGGACAGGGGCCCGGGGGCAATCAGCCCCAGCATTTT
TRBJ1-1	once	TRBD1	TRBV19	CASKQGRNTEAFF	TGTGCCAGTAAACAGGGGAGGAACACTGAAGCTTTCTTT
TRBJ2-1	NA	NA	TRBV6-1	CASSEGGLDDEQFF	TGTGCCAGCAGTGAAGGGGGACTTGACGATGAGCAGTTCTTC
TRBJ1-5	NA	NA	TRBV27	CASSLFAGHGNQPQHF	TGTGCCAGCAGTTTATTTGCAGGCCACGGCAATCAGCCCCAGCATTTT